What follows are 30 T cell receptor beta chains derived from one specimen sequenced in a study of OX40 agonist ivuxolimab in advanced cancers. Library generation was performed with the immunoSEQ multiplex PCR assay. TCRdb carries this immuneACCESS record with in-frame sequences only. Its versions omit some clonotypes, under half of them owing to an unresolved V gene in the studies checked, with the rest unexplained. The sample yields 60,000 to 85,000 clones; approximately 89% were counted once. 2.5% of the sample comes from the top ten. The sequences come from CD4+ or CD8+ T cells sorted from blood, collected in a trial of the OX40 agonist ivuxolimab. Receptors originate from an adult with an advanced solid tumor such as melanoma, head and neck, liver or kidney cancer.

The chain recombines TRBV10-2 with TRBJ1-1; no reliable D call. From germline, CDR1 is WSHSY and CDR2 SAAADI. The CDR3 runs 17 residues. The V and J ends lost 0 bases and 1 base respectively, with 15 bases between them. This CDR3 reads CASSESRYADQNTEAFF. CDR3 coding DNA: TGCGCCAGCAGTGAGTCAAGGTACGCGGACCAGAACACTGAAGCTTTCTTT.

The V and J genes are TRBV6-4 and TRBJ2-1, with D possibly TRBD1 on 5 matching bases. The V and J ends lost 3 bases and 1 base respectively, with 10 bases between them. CDR1 and CDR2 (germline): MRHNA, SNTAGT. This CDR3 has 15 residues. CDR3 region: CASSESRGSYNEQFF. CDR3 nucleotide sequence: TGTGCCAGCAGTGAATCAAGGGGATCCTACAATGAGCAGTTCTTC.

This clone has more than one count but fewer than ten. The gene calls are TRBV7-8 and TRBJ1-3; D not certain. The CDR3 extends over 17 amino acids. Germline CDR1 and CDR2: SGHVS and FQNEAQ. Deletions cut 0 bases from V and 0 bases from J, with 12 bases between. Here the CDR3 DNA reads TGTGCCAGCAGCTTAGCGCACGGCAGAATCTCTGGAAACACCATATATTTT. Encoded protein: CASSLAHGRISGNTIYF.

This rearrangement joins TRBV4-1 to TRBJ2-1, with 11 bases fitting TRBD2. The CDR3 spans 16 residues. V lost 5 bases and J lost 8; bases outside the gene matches: 11. The germline gives CDR1 MGHRA, CDR2 YSYEKL. CDR3 sequence: CASSSLAGGPRYEQFF. CDR3 nucleotides: TGCGCCAGCAGCTCCTTAGCGGGAGGGCCCCGGTATGAGCAGTTCTTC.

This clone was recorded once. This rearrangement joins TRBV7-2 to TRBJ1-2; D not resolved. V was shortened by 2 bases and J by 8 bases, with 21 bases between the two germline ends. The germline gives CDR1 SGHTA, CDR2 FQGNSA. The CDR3 length is 16 residues. DNA of the CDR3: TGTGCCAGCAGCTTAAGGTCCCATGACCCGGCGGGGGGCTACACCTTC. Protein: CASSLRSHDPAGGYTF.

The chain joins TRBV18 to TRBJ2-5; perhaps D is TRBD1 or TRBD2 (6 bases each). The germline CDR1 and CDR2 sequences are KGHSH and LQKENI. Trimming stripped 6 bases from V and 5 bases from J, with 13 bases between. This CDR3 has 13 residues. In DNA form, the CDR3 reads TGTGCCAGCTCGGGAGGACAGTTGGAGACCCAGTACTTC. Translated, it gives CASSGGQLETQYF. The variable domain in full, with the rest retrieved from reference TRBV18 and TRBJ2-5, is NAGVMQNPRHLVRRRGQEARLRCSPMKGHSHVYWYRQLPEEGLKFMVYLQKENIIDESGMPKERFSAEFPKEGPSILRIQQVVRGDSAAYFCASSGGQLETQYFGPGTRLLVL.

The chain is built from TRBV7-8 and TRBJ2-2; D gene uncertain. There are 14 residues in the CDR3. V was pared by 1 base and J by 7 bases, with 10 bases between. Germline lookup yields CDR1 SGHVS and CDR2 FQNEAQ. The CDR3 sequence: CASSLEASYGELFF. CDR3 coding DNA: TGTGCCAGCAGCTTAGAGGCTAGTTACGGGGAGCTGTTTTTT.

The DNA of the CDR3 is TGTGCCAGTAGTGTGACAGGGGAGGGTGAGGAAAAACTGTTTTTT. This gives the protein CASSVTGEGEEKLFF. V usage is TRBV19 and J usage is TRBJ1-4; 8 bases match TRBD1. CDR1 and CDR2 (germline): LNHDA, SQIVND (reference sequence). Unmatched junction bases numbered 10, after V lost 5 bases and J lost 8 bases. The CDR3 totals 15 residues. Combining the CDR3 with reference TRBV19 and TRBJ1-4 gives the whole variable domain DGGITQSPKYLFRKEGQNVTLSCEQNLNHDAMYWYRQDPGQGLRLIYYSQIVNDFQKGDIAEGYSVSREKKESFPLTVTSAQKNPTAFYLCASSVTGEGEEKLFFGSGTQLSVL.

The V call is TRBV2, the J call TRBJ1-2; TRBD1 matches at 7 bases. CDR1 SNHLY and CDR2 FYNNEI come from the germline V gene. With 4 bases clipped from V and 4 bases from J, the junction kept 3 bases outside the gene matches. The length of the CDR3 is 13 residues. The CDR3 is CASSGDSFYGYTF. CDR3 sequence (DNA): TGTGCCAGCAGTGGGGACAGCTTCTATGGCTACACCTTC.

This chain joins TRBV6-5 and TRBJ2-7; D call uncertain. Germline CDR1 MNHEY, CDR2 SVGAGI. The length of the CDR3 is 14 residues. V gave up 7 bases and J gave up 0 bases, with 13 bases separating them. The CDR3 loop is CASTKTFSSYEQYF. In nucleotides, the CDR3 is TGTGCCAGCACCAAGACCTTTAGCTCCTACGAGCAGTACTTC.

This sequence joins TRBV5-1 and TRBJ1-1; the match to TRBD1 covers 9 bases. This CDR3 has 13 residues. Trimming cost V 3 bases and J 5 bases; bases outside gene matches: 2. In germline, CDR1 is SGHRS, CDR2 YFSETQ. CDR3 sequence: CASSSDRGTEAFF. CDR3 nucleotides: TGCGCCAGCAGCTCGGACAGGGGAACTGAAGCTTTCTTT.

The CDR3 nucleotides are TGTGCCAGCTCGAGGGGGGTAGAAGAAAAACTGTTTTTT. The encoded protein is CASSRGVEEKLFF. The chain combines TRBV6-5 with TRBJ1-4, with D possibly TRBD1 on 6 matching bases. The V gene lost 8 bases and the J gene lost 8 bases, with 15 bases spanning the gap. This CDR3 comprises 13 residues. Germline V gives CDR1 MNHEY, CDR2 SVGAGI.

The V gene is TRBV5-1, the J gene TRBJ1-1; D perhaps matches TRBD1 (5 bases). Germline-derived CDR1 and CDR2 are SGHRS and YFSETQ. V gave up 4 bases and J gave up 3 bases, with 13 bases separating them. CDR3 length: 14 residues. The CDR3 DNA reads as TGCGCCAGCAGCGGGGGATTTTCGGACACTGAAGCTTTCTTT. Translation: CASSGGFSDTEAFF. Together with reference TRBV5-1 and TRBJ1-1, the CDR3 gives the full variable domain: KAGVTQTPRYLIKTRGQQVTLSCSPISGHRSVSWYQQTPGQGLQFLFEYFSETQRNKGNFPGRFSGRQFSNSRSEMNVSTLELGDSALYLCASSGGFSDTEAFFGQGTRLTVV.

The chain combines TRBV27 with TRBJ2-7; possible D gene TRBD2, 6 bases. The germline V gene encodes CDR1 MNHEY and CDR2 SMNVEV (reference sequence). V was clipped by 3 bases and J by 2 bases, with 8 bases between them. There are 13 residues in the CDR3. CDR3 sequence: CASSFSGPYEQYF. CDR3 in DNA: TGTGCCAGCAGTTTTAGCGGCCCCTACGAGCAGTACTTC.

The rearrangement joins TRBV5-6 to TRBJ2-2; a weak D match, TRBD1 (5 bases). The CDR3 consists of 15 residues. CDR1 SGHDT and CDR2 YYEEEE come from the germline V gene. The V end was cut by 1 base, the J end by 1 base, with 8 bases between. The CDR3 is CASSLPRENTGELFF. CDR3 coding DNA: TGTGCCAGCAGCTTGCCCAGGGAGAACACCGGGGAGCTGTTTTTT.

Only one count was recorded for this clone. The rearrangement uses TRBV29-1 and TRBJ1-1, with 10 bases aligning to TRBD1. V shed 8 bases and J 5 bases; nucleotides not matched to a gene: 8. The CDR3 has 13 residues. Germline loops: CDR1 SQVTM, CDR2 ANQGSEA. CDR3 sequence: CSLRQGAATEAFF. In nucleotides, the CDR3 is TGCAGCCTTCGACAGGGGGCAGCAACTGAAGCTTTCTTT.

The chain carries TRBV5-1 and TRBJ2-1; 14 bases agree with TRBD2. There are 16 residues in the CDR3. Trimming cost V 4 bases and J 6 bases; bases outside gene matches: 6. CDR1 and CDR2 from the germline V gene are SGHRS and YFSETQ. CDR3 nucleotide sequence: TGCGCCAGCAGCCCCCCGGGACTAGCGGGGGTCAATGAGCAGTTCTTC. It yields the protein CASSPPGLAGVNEQFF.

V and J are TRBV28 and TRBJ1-1; no firm D call. The CDR3 is 13 residues long. Trimming stripped 6 bases from V and 5 bases from J, with 13 bases between. The V gene's germline CDR1 is MDHEN and CDR2 SYDVKM. In DNA, the CDR3 is TGTGCCAGCAGCCCACCCTCTGTTACTGAAGCTTTCTTT. Translated, it gives CASSPPSVTEAFF.

The V call is TRBV7-9, the J call TRBJ1-2; D remains unclear. V gave up 3 bases and J gave up 8 bases, with 16 bases separating them. The CDR3 runs 14 residues. The germline gives CDR1 SEHNR, CDR2 FQNEAQ (reference sequence). The DNA for the CDR3 is TGTGCCAGCAGCTTCCCAGCTGGGGTGTGGGGCTACACCTTC. This gives the protein CASSFPAGVWGYTF. The entire variable domain, with the rest obtained from reference TRBV7-9 and TRBJ1-2, is as follows: DTGVSQNPRHKITKRGQNVTFRCDPISEHNRLYWYRQTLGQGPEFLTYFQNEAQLEKSRLLSDRFSAERPKGSFSTLEIQRTEQGDSAMYLCASSFPAGVWGYTFGSGTRLTVV.

This chain connects TRBV7-6 to TRBJ2-7; 9 nucleotides align to TRBD1. The CDR3 length is 16 residues. Germline CDR1 reads SGHVS; CDR2 reads FNYEAQ. Germline trimming cut 1 base from V and 5 bases from J; bases unmatched to any gene: 9. The chain's CDR3 is CASSLGRDRAGHEQYF. The CDR3 region has the DNA TGTGCCAGCAGCTTAGGGAGGGACAGGGCGGGACACGAGCAGTACTTC.

The rearrangement links TRBV2 to TRBJ2-2; TRBD2 might be the D (5 bases). Deletions cut 0 bases from V and 0 bases from J, with 8 bases between. Germline V lookup: CDR1 SNHLY, CDR2 FYNNEI. The CDR3 runs 16 residues. This CDR3 reads CASSEARAANTGELFF. The CDR3 nucleotides read TGTGCCAGCAGTGAAGCGAGAGCGGCGAACACCGGGGAGCTGTTTTTT.

CDR3 sequence (DNA): TGTGCCAGCAGCTTAGGGGGTGGGGCAAGAAACGAGCAGTACTTC. Translating it yields CASSLGGGARNEQYF. This rearrangement joins TRBV11-2 to TRBJ2-7, with D possibly TRBD1 on 5 matching bases. This CDR3 is built from 15 residues. V was cut by 1 base and J by 5 bases, with 15 bases left in between. CDR1 is SGHAT, CDR2 FQNNGV, per germline.

The gene calls are TRBV28 and TRBJ1-4; TRBD1 matches at 7 bases. The V gene end was trimmed by 4 bases and the J gene end by 0 bases; junction bases not matched to a gene: 2. Germline V CDR1 and CDR2: MDHEN, SYDVKM. The CDR3 sequence is 15 residues long. CDR3 region: CASSWTGTTNEKLFF. The CDR3 bases are TGTGCCAGCAGTTGGACAGGTACAACTAATGAAAAACTGTTTTTT. Together with reference TRBV28 and TRBJ1-4, the CDR3 gives the full variable domain: DVKVTQSSRYLVKRTGEKVFLECVQDMDHENMFWYRQDPGLGLRLIYFSYDVKMKEKGDIPEGYSVSREKKERFSLILESASTNQTSMYLCASSWTGTTNEKLFFGSGTQLSVL.

Comments on this clone: One end of the junction varies from germline; a read error may be responsible. The V gene is TRBV10-2, the J gene TRBJ1-1; D might be TRBD1 (5 bases). Germline CDR1 and CDR2: WSHSY and SAAADI. CDR3 length: 17 amino acids. This CDR3 is CAGSSGVFLGVNTEAFF. DNA for the CDR3: TGCGCCGGCAGCTCTGGGGTTTTCCTAGGGGTGAACACTGAAGCTTTCTTT.

The CDR3 loop is CASSLIPGQSNEQYF. As DNA, the CDR3 is TGCGCCAGCAGCTTAATTCCGGGACAGTCCAACGAGCAGTACTTC. The gene calls are TRBV5-1 and TRBJ2-7; 7 nucleotides align to TRBD1. This CDR3 comprises 15 residues. Germline-derived CDR1 and CDR2 are SGHRS and YFSETQ. V trimming: 2 bases; J trimming: 5 bases; junction bases outside the gene matches: 10. The full variable domain, its missing parts supplied by reference TRBV5-1 and TRBJ2-7, is KAGVTQTPRYLIKTRGQQVTLSCSPISGHRSVSWYQQTPGQGLQFLFEYFSETQRNKGNFPGRFSGRQFSNSRSEMNVSTLELGDSALYLCASSLIPGQSNEQYFGPGTRLTVT.

V and J are TRBV7-6 and TRBJ2-1; 7 nucleotides line up with TRBD2. There are 16 residues in the CDR3. CDR1 and CDR2 (germline): SGHVS, FNYEAQ. V lost 1 base to trimming and J lost 1 base; unmatched junction nucleotides: 4. The CDR3 region is CASSLEVAGSYNEQFF. Here the CDR3 DNA reads TGTGCCAGCAGCTTAGAGGTAGCGGGTTCCTACAATGAGCAGTTCTTC.

The rearrangement links TRBV6-6 to TRBJ1-1, with D possibly being TRBD1 (6 bases). Trimming left V 5 bases short and J 3 bases short, with 13 bases between. The CDR3 has 14 amino acids. Germline V gene sequence: CDR1 MNHNY, CDR2 SVGAGI (reference sequence). The CDR3 is CASSKQGWDTEAFF. CDR3 in DNA: TGTGCCAGCAGTAAGCAGGGGTGGGACACTGAAGCTTTCTTT.

This clone was recorded a few times. This sequence joins TRBV18 and TRBJ1-5, with TRBD1 as a possible D gene (6 bases). The V gene's germline CDR1 is KGHSH and CDR2 LQKENI. This CDR3 has 14 residues. V lost 2 bases and J 6 bases, leaving 11 bases between the germline ends. As DNA, the CDR3 is TGTGCCAGCTCACCAGGGGGCCTCGGTCAGCCCCAGCATTTT. Residues: CASSPGGLGQPQHF.

This chain links TRBV19 with TRBJ2-4; D remains unclear. CDR1 and CDR2 (germline): LNHDA, SQIVND (reference sequence). V was pared by 1 base and J by 0 bases, with 10 bases between. The CDR3 runs to 16 residues. CDR3 sequence reads: CASSIAATLAKNIQYF. CDR3 in DNA: TGTGCCAGTAGTATAGCGGCTACACTAGCCAAAAACATTCAGTACTTC. The variable domain in full, with the rest retrieved from reference TRBV19 and TRBJ2-4, is DGGITQSPKYLFRKEGQNVTLSCEQNLNHDAMYWYRQDPGQGLRLIYYSQIVNDFQKGDIAEGYSVSREKKESFPLTVTSAQKNPTAFYLCASSIAATLAKNIQYFGAGTRLSVL.

The chain joins TRBV18 to TRBJ2-1, with 7 nucleotides matching TRBD1. V was clipped by 5 bases and J by 5 bases; unmatched bases: 9. The germline gives CDR1 KGHSH, CDR2 LQKENI. This CDR3 comprises 15 residues. Written as DNA, the CDR3 is TGTGCCAGCTCATCACAGGGGACGCCCAACAATGAGCAGTTCTTC. This gives the protein CASSSQGTPNNEQFF.